A single sample gave rise to the 20 T cell receptor beta chains below, sequenced in a study of PD-L1 blockade in urothelial cancer (dated by TCRdb to the late 2010s). Library prep was done by the immunoSEQ multiplex PCR assay. TCRdb stores this immuneACCESS table with in-frame sequences only. Part of the clones is absent; in the studies checked, under half of the shortfall reflects unresolved V genes, and no reason is known for the rest. For this sample there are 25,000 to 35,000 clones; around 80% appear just once. Together, the top ten hold approximately 3.3% of the sample. In the paper's terms, the time point label means: peripheral blood 6 weeks after treatment start. The sequencing here drew on PBMCs, taken around atezolizumab (anti-PD-L1) treatment. The receptors originated from a man in his 70s with urothelial cancer.

This clone was detected only once. The gene calls are TRBV4-2 and TRBJ2-3; D is ambiguous. The CDR3 contains 17 residues. Trimming took 0 bases from V and 0 from J, leaving 13 bases between them. Germline CDR1 and CDR2: LGHNA and YNFKEQ. CDR3 coding DNA: TGTGCCAGCAGCCAAGAAAGCAGGCCTCCCAGCACAGATACGCAGTATTTT. It codes for CASSQESRPPSTDTQYF.

The chain uses TRBV28 and TRBJ1-5; TRBD1 is a possible D gene (5 bases). Germline V gene sequence: CDR1 MDHEN, CDR2 SYDVKM. The CDR3 spans 15 residues. V gave up 3 bases and J gave up 6 bases, with 15 bases separating them. The CDR3, as DNA: TGTGCCAGCAGTTTGGGGCAGCTTAGGGTTCAGCCCCAGCATTTT. Amino acid sequence: CASSLGQLRVQPQHF.

The CDR3: CASSSRTGEAFF. Here the CDR3 DNA reads TGTGCCAGCAGCTCGAGGACAGGGGAAGCTTTCTTT. The V and J genes are TRBV11-3 and TRBJ1-1; 8 bases agree with TRBD1. The CDR3 runs to 12 residues. V dropped 4 bases and J dropped 8; count of bases not matched to a gene: 3. Germline lookup yields CDR1 SGHNT and CDR2 YENEEA.

This chain uses TRBV28 with TRBJ2-1; tentatively, D is TRBD2 (5 bases). V shed 8 bases and J shed 8 bases, with 22 bases lying between them. In germline, CDR1 is MDHEN, CDR2 SYDVKM. CDR3 length: 15 amino acids. This CDR3 reads CASRNLAFGVDEQFF. DNA for the CDR3: TGTGCCAGCCGTAATCTAGCCTTCGGGGTTGATGAGCAGTTCTTC. The whole variable domain, filled in from reference TRBV28 and TRBJ2-1, reads DVKVTQSSRYLVKRTGEKVFLECVQDMDHENMFWYRQDPGLGLRLIYFSYDVKMKEKGDIPEGYSVSREKKERFSLILESASTNQTSMYLCASRNLAFGVDEQFFGPGTRLTVL.

This clone was found once. This chain joins TRBV19 and TRBJ2-3; no clear D. The V gene's germline CDR1 is LNHDA and CDR2 SQIVND (reference sequence). V was clipped by 1 base and J by 3 bases, with 14 bases between them. The CDR3 consists of 16 residues. The CDR3 sequence: CASSIARNVWTDTQYF. CDR3 DNA sequence: TGTGCCAGTAGTATAGCGAGGAATGTATGGACAGATACGCAGTATTTT.

This clone was seen only once. The V gene is TRBV25-1, the J gene TRBJ2-5, with 9 bases lining up with TRBD1. With V trimmed by 3 bases and J by 5 bases, 10 bases remained unmatched. CDR1 is MGHDK and CDR2 is SYGVNS in the germline V gene. The CDR3 has 16 residues. The CDR3 spells CASSDNPDRGRETQYF. CDR3 DNA sequence: TGTGCCAGCAGTGACAACCCGGACAGGGGAAGGGAGACCCAGTACTTC.

The V call is TRBV10-3, the J call TRBJ1-3; TRBD1 agrees at 9 bases. Trimming at V came to 10 bases and at J to 4 bases, leaving 2 bases not matched to a gene. The germline gives CDR1 ENHRY, CDR2 SYGVKD. CDR3 length equals 12 residues. The CDR3 bases are TGTGCCACGGGGACAGGGGGAAACACCATATATTTT. As protein: CATGTGGNTIYF.

J is TRBJ2-7 and V is TRBV7-8; D is ambiguous. Germline V gives CDR1 SGHVS, CDR2 FQNEAQ. V was pared by 1 base and J by 3 bases, with 10 bases between. This CDR3 is 14 amino acids long. This chain's CDR3 is CASSLELGRYEQYF. CDR3 DNA sequence: TGTGCCAGCAGCTTAGAATTGGGCCGCTACGAGCAGTACTTC.

This chain joins TRBV30 and TRBJ2-7; D is undetermined. The CDR3 contains 12 residues. The germline gives CDR1 GTSNPN, CDR2 SVGIG (reference sequence). The V and J ends lost 2 bases and 5 bases respectively, with 10 bases between them. In DNA form, the CDR3 reads TGTGCCTGGAGTCTCATTAAGCACGAGCAGTACTTC. It yields the protein CAWSLIKHEQYF.

The chain recombines TRBV19 with TRBJ1-3; 8 nucleotides line up with TRBD1. CDR1 and CDR2 from the germline V gene are LNHDA and SQIVND (reference sequence). The CDR3 is 15 residues long. Trimming cost V 8 bases and J 2 bases; bases outside gene matches: 8. In DNA, the CDR3 is TGTGCCAGTGCGTCACAGGGGGGTACTGGAAACACCATATATTTT. It specifies CASASQGGTGNTIYF.

The V call is TRBV7-2, the J call TRBJ2-7; no firm D call. This CDR3 has 12 amino acids. Germline-derived CDR1 and CDR2 are SGHTA and FQGNSA. Trimming cost V 4 bases and J 7 bases, with 11 bases left between them. This CDR3 is CASSWNNGEQYF. CDR3 DNA: TGTGCCAGCAGCTGGAATAACGGGGAGCAGTACTTC.

The chain joins TRBV5-6 to TRBJ1-6, with 7 bases matching TRBD1. The CDR3 totals 17 residues. J gave up 8 bases and V 2 bases, and 13 bases lay outside the gene matches. CDR1 SGHDT and CDR2 YYEEEE come from the germline V gene. In nucleotides, the CDR3 is TGTGCCAGCAGCTTACAGGGGACCTTGACGGTAGATTCACCCCTCCACTTT. Its translation: CASSLQGTLTVDSPLHF.

The chain employs TRBV5-6 and TRBJ2-1, with 8 bases lining up with TRBD2. The CDR3 loop spans 16 amino acids. V trimming: 2 bases; J trimming: 2 bases; junction bases outside the gene matches: 6. Germline CDR1 and CDR2: SGHDT and YYEEEE. The CDR3 loop reads CASSFTAGGTYNEQFF. The CDR3 DNA is TGTGCCAGCAGCTTCACCGCGGGGGGCACCTACAATGAGCAGTTCTTC.

The genes are TRBV5-4 and TRBJ2-5, with TRBD1 matching 7 bases. The CDR3 extends over 14 amino acids. The germline V gene has CDR1 SGHNT and CDR2 YYREEE (reference sequence). The trim removed 5 bases at V and 5 bases at J, leaving 9 bases unmatched. CDR3 nucleotides: TGTGCCAGCAGAACAGGGGCTTCCAAGGAGACCCAGTACTTC. This gives the protein CASRTGASKETQYF. Full variable domain (remainder filled in from reference TRBV5-4 and TRBJ2-5): ETGVTQSPTHLIKTRGQQVTLRCSSQSGHNTVSWYQQALGQGPQFIFQYYREEENGRGNFPPRFSGLQFPNYSSELNVNALELDDSALYLCASRTGASKETQYFGPGTRLLVL.

This clone was counted a few times. The genes are TRBV28 and TRBJ1-6; D is uncertain. V was pared by 2 bases and J by 5 bases, with 7 bases between. The CDR3 has 14 amino acids. CDR1 is MDHEN and CDR2 is SYDVKM in the germline V gene. The CDR3: CASSLRGNNSPLHF. The DNA of the CDR3 is TGTGCCAGCAGTTTAAGAGGAAATAATTCACCCCTCCACTTT. The variable domain in full, with the rest retrieved from reference TRBV28 and TRBJ1-6, is DVKVTQSSRYLVKRTGEKVFLECVQDMDHENMFWYRQDPGLGLRLIYFSYDVKMKEKGDIPEGYSVSREKKERFSLILESASTNQTSMYLCASSLRGNNSPLHFGNGTRLTVT.

The chain carries TRBV5-5 and TRBJ1-5; TRBD1 is a possible D gene (5 bases). Germline CDR1 reads SGHKS; CDR2 reads YYEKEE (reference sequence). This CDR3 has 16 amino acids. The V end lost 0 bases, the J end lost 0 bases, and 10 bases lay between the germline ends. This CDR3 is CASSLVGGNSNQPQHF. CDR3 nucleotides: TGTGCCAGCAGCTTGGTCGGGGGAAATAGCAATCAGCCCCAGCATTTT.

This clone is medium-sized by share. This chain links TRBV6-5 with TRBJ2-7; 9 positions agree with TRBD1. The junction had 6 bases not matched to a gene; V was cut back by 5 bases and J by 1 base. Germline assignment: CDR1 MNHEY and CDR2 SVGAGI. CDR3 size: 15 residues. CDR3 protein: CASSAPGQGSYEQYF. In DNA, the CDR3 is TGTGCCAGCAGTGCCCCGGGACAGGGATCCTACGAGCAGTACTTC.

This clone has just a few counts. The genes are TRBV11-3 and TRBJ2-1; the match to TRBD1 covers 8 bases. From germline, CDR1 is SGHNT and CDR2 YENEEA. The CDR3 has 17 amino acids. V was pared by 4 bases and J by 4 bases, with 12 bases of the junction left unmatched. The CDR3 protein is CASSSSFWDRPYNEQFF. The CDR3 DNA sequence: TGTGCCAGCAGCTCGTCGTTTTGGGACAGGCCGTACAATGAGCAGTTCTTC.

This sequence joins TRBV29-1 and TRBJ2-3, with TRBD2 matching over 11 bases. CDR1 is SQVTM and CDR2 is ANQGSEA in the germline V gene. J lost 4 bases, V lost 6 bases, and 3 bases had no gene match. This CDR3 is 13 amino acids long. The CDR3 region is CSVLAGGPDTQYF. The CDR3, as DNA: TGCAGCGTATTAGCGGGGGGGCCAGATACGCAGTATTTT.

The chain couples TRBV7-9 to TRBJ2-1; maybe TRBD2 (5 bases). With 1 base removed from V and 8 bases from J, the gap between germline ends came to 15 bases. Germline CDR1 is SEHNR and CDR2 is FQNEAQ (reference sequence). CDR3 size: 15 residues. The CDR3 is CASSLGHLGGDEQFF. The DNA of the CDR3 is TGTGCCAGCAGCTTAGGCCACCTAGGAGGCGATGAGCAGTTCTTC.